A selection of T cell receptor beta chains follows, all from one sample in a study of blood T cells in healthy people across ages. A single record per CDR3 protein comes from TCRdb applying MiXCR to the 5' RACE reads. This table has fewer than 1,200,000 distinct CDR3 sequences, 25% appearing once. The sample was also linked to a second study, of T cells of mothers and their children.

Input material: blood. These receptors all stem from a girl aged 2 to 10 in good health. The CDR3 runs from the conserved cysteine through the conserved F or W. Each record gives: V gene, J gene, clone size, D gene, CDR3 protein, CDR3 DNA. The D gene is left open where the match is weak. The size field is filled for only some rows; it gives once, few, many or a size class.

>TRBV7-9|TRBJ1-1|few|-
CASSPQATMNTEAFF
TGTGCCAGCAGCCCCCAGGCCACGATGAACACTGAAGCTTTCTTT
>TRBV4-3|TRBJ2-1|-|-
CASSQAHSGEQFF
TGCGCCAGCAGCCAAGCCCACTCCGGTGAGCAGTTCTTC
>TRBV4-1|TRBJ1-5|-|-
CASSQVGSGGRQPQHF
TGCGCCAGCAGCCAGGTGGGATCGGGGGGTAGGCAGCCCCAGCATTTT
>TRBV10-3|TRBJ2-7|few|-
CAITSLSSEQYF
TGTGCCATCACGTCTCTCTCTAGCGAGCAGTACTTC
>TRBV5-5|TRBJ1-6|few|-
CASSLYRANSPLHF
TGTGCCAGCAGCTTGTACAGGGCCAATTCACCCCTCCACTTT
>TRBV7-2|TRBJ2-7|-|TRBD1
CASSWTGDNEQYF
TGTGCCAGCAGCTGGACAGGGGACAACGAGCAGTACTTC
>TRBV7-9|TRBJ2-2|many|TRBD1
CASSPRDRNTGELFF
TGTGCCAGCAGCCCCCGGGACAGGAACACCGGGGAGCTGTTTTTT
>TRBV28|TRBJ2-3|-|TRBD1
CASSLQGARADTQYF
TGTGCCAGCAGCTTACAGGGGGCTCGGGCAGATACGCAGTATTTT
>TRBV20-1|TRBJ2-1|few|TRBD2
CSASGLAGEIGNEQFF
TGCAGTGCTAGTGGACTAGCGGGAGAGATTGGCAATGAGCAGTTCTTC
>TRBV7-2|TRBJ1-6|-|-
CASNPDQGALSPLHF
TGTGCCAGCAACCCAGACCAGGGAGCCCTTTCACCCCTCCACTTT
>TRBV12-3/TRBV12-4|TRBJ1-4|-|TRBD1
CASSTSQGGEKLFF
TGTGCCAGCAGTACATCACAGGGGGGTGAAAAACTGTTTTTT
>TRBV28|TRBJ2-3|-|TRBD2
CASSLLSLAGTDTQYF
TGTGCCAGCAGTTTATTATCACTAGCGGGCACAGATACACAGTATTTT
>TRBV29-1|TRBJ2-2|-|-
CSVVSGGPGTGELFF
TGCAGCGTTGTCTCTGGGGGGCCAGGGACCGGGGAGCTGTTTTTT
>TRBV20-1|TRBJ2-5|-|TRBD2
CSARLAGGPVVF
TGCAGTGCTAGACTAGCGGGAGGGCCTGTTGTCTTC
>TRBV27|TRBJ1-2|once|TRBD1
CASSYRGSNYGYTF
TGTGCCAGCAGTTACAGGGGTTCTAACTATGGCTACACCTTC
>TRBV7-2|TRBJ2-3|few|-
CASSSNQAAQYF
TGTGCCAGCAGCTCGAATCAGGCTGCGCAGTATTTT
>TRBV5-4|TRBJ2-5|-|-
CASSLGGVGAQYF
TGTGCCAGCAGCTTGGGCGGGGTAGGGGCCCAGTACTTC
>TRBV6-5|TRBJ1-4|few|-
CASSYSIGGEKLFF
TGTGCCAGCAGTTACTCGATCGGGGGGGAAAAACTGTTTTTT
>TRBV24-1|TRBJ2-1|few|TRBD2
CATSDDTGTSLIDEQFF
TGTGCCACCAGTGATGATACCGGGACTAGCTTAATAGATGAGCAGTTCTTC
>TRBV3-1|TRBJ1-1|-|-
CASSQVFGNTEAFF
TGTGCCAGCAGCCAGGTTTTTGGCAACACTGAAGCTTTCTTT